The next 27 T cell receptor beta chains were all read from a single sample in a study of Graves' ophthalmopathy and Graves' hyperthyroidism. Researchers took RNA transcripts and amplified TCR beta CDR3 regions from them. The workflow started with a first-round RT-PCR run with HTBI primers and then moved on to a second-round multiplex PCR. TCRdb redid the calling of the multiplex PCR reads with MiXCR, one entry per CDR3 protein. The sample has about 180,000 distinct CDR3 sequences; 37% are singletons. Sequencing was carried out using peripheral blood. The source is a woman aged 40 to 49 with Graves' ophthalmopathy.

This clonotype was picked up many times. V gene TRBV28 combines with J gene TRBJ1-2; TRBD1 might be the D (5 bases). This CDR3 has 11 amino acids. Germline lookup yields CDR1 MDHEN and CDR2 SYDVKM. V dropped 11 bases and J dropped 4 bases, with 11 bases sitting between them. CDR3 DNA sequence: TGTGCCGGAGGACATACCTATGGCTACACCTTC. Translated: CAGGHTYGYTF.

This clonotype was recorded at least ten times. The V and J genes are TRBV12-5 and TRBJ1-1; 7 positions match TRBD1. CDR1 and CDR2 from the germline V gene are LGHNT and FRNRAP. The V and J ends lost 3 bases and 4 bases, in that order; junction bases with no gene match: 17. The CDR3 runs 18 residues. This CDR3 reads CASGFASTGMVSGTEAFF. CDR3 in DNA: TGTGCTAGTGGTTTCGCCTCGACAGGGATGGTAAGCGGCACTGAAGCTTTCTTT.

This clonotype came up many times. V and J are TRBV2 and TRBJ1-3; 7 bases match TRBD1. V lost 6 bases, J lost 0 bases, and 8 bases stayed unmatched. Germline V CDR1 and CDR2: SNHLY, FYNNEI. The CDR3 length is 16 residues. CDR3 loop: CASRGDSLVSGNTIYF. The CDR3 coding sequence is TGTGCCAGCAGGGGGGACAGTTTAGTCTCTGGAAACACCATATATTTT.

The table lists this clonotype with many counts. V is TRBV12-3 or TRBV12-4 and J is TRBJ2-6, with D uncertain. The CDR3 has 15 residues. Trimming left V 8 bases short and J 1 base short, with 12 bases between. CDR3 in DNA: TGTGCCAGCGGGCTCGAGGAATCTGGGGCCAACGTCCTGACTTTC. Amino acid sequence: CASGLEESGANVLTF.

This clonotype appeared many times. The chain's CDR3 is CASSLAGGRVGEQYF. The DNA for the CDR3 is TGTGCCAGCAGTTTAGCTGGGGGCAGGGTAGGCGAGCAGTACTTC. This chain connects TRBV12-3 or TRBV12-4 to TRBJ2-7, with a possible D match to TRBD1 (6 bases). CDR3 length: 15 residues. Trimming left V 0 bases short and J 6 bases short, with 15 bases between.

The chain combines TRBV6-1 with TRBJ1-2; TRBD1 aligns across 8 bases. Looked up from germline, CDR1 is MNHNS and CDR2 is SASEGT. CDR3 size: 15 residues. After removal of 8 bases from V and 4 bases from J, the junction contained 12 bases not matched to a gene. CDR3 DNA sequence: TGTGCCAGCCAGAGGGCCCAGGGGGCATCCTATGGCTACACCTTC. Protein sequence: CASQRAQGASYGYTF.

This clonotype occurred many times. The rearrangement uses TRBV12-3 or TRBV12-4 and TRBJ1-2, with a tentative D call TRBD1 (5 bases). The ends were cut back, 8 bases at V and 2 bases at J, with 15 bases in the middle. This CDR3 region has 14 residues. The CDR3 nucleotides read TGTGCCAGCCCTCGGGGGGACCAAAACTATGGCTACACCTTC. Its protein is CASPRGDQNYGYTF.

This clonotype was recorded many times. The chain combines TRBV6-5 with TRBJ1-2; D is unclear. Germline V gene data show CDR1 as MNHEY and CDR2 as SVGAGI. V was pared by 0 bases and J by 4 bases, with 15 bases between. The CDR3 extends over 16 amino acids. CDR3 coding DNA: TGTGCCAGCAGTTACTCGAAGGCCGATCAATCCTATGGCTACACCTTC. Translation: CASSYSKADQSYGYTF.

This clonotype was seen many times. This sequence joins TRBV3-1 and TRBJ2-7; possibly TRBD1 or TRBD2 for D (5 bases each). V shed 5 bases and J shed 6 bases, with 11 bases lying between them. This CDR3 region has 12 residues. Germline V gene lookup returns CDR1 LGHDT and CDR2 YNNKEL (reference sequence). DNA of the CDR3: TGTGCCAGCAGCTTTCGGGACCGCGAGCAGTACTTC. Its translation: CASSFRDREQYF.

This clonotype was observed many times. In nucleotides, the CDR3 is TGTGCCAGCAGCTTGGGCAGAACCTCTCGGACCCAGTACTTC. Protein sequence: CASSLGRTSRTQYF. The J gene is TRBJ2-5, the V gene TRBV13; D call uncertain. The V end was cut by 3 bases, the J end by 7 bases, with 15 bases between. Germline V gene sequence: CDR1 PRHDT, CDR2 FYEKMQ (reference sequence). The CDR3 sequence is 14 residues long.

The rearrangement uses TRBV29-1 and TRBJ2-5; D might be TRBD2 (6 bases). The V end was cut by 7 bases, the J end by 5 bases, with 11 bases between. Germline V gene data show CDR1 as SQVTM and CDR2 as ANQGSEA. The CDR3 has 11 residues. CDR3 amino acids: CSGRGKETQYF. The CDR3 DNA sequence: TGCAGCGGTCGCGGGAAGGAGACCCAGTACTTC.

On this clonotype itself: This sequence may be a read error, since a much larger clone differs from it by one base. The chain links TRBV3-1 to TRBJ1-6; D unclear. Germline V gene data show CDR1 as LGHDT and CDR2 as YNNKEL (reference sequence). The CDR3 has 13 amino acids. CDR3 coding DNA: TGTGCCAGCAGCCAACAAGGAAATTCACCCCCCCACTTT. It translates to CASSQQGNSPPHF.

The V gene is TRBV28, the J gene TRBJ2-2, with D possibly TRBD1 on 6 matching bases. This CDR3 has 15 residues. CDR1 MDHEN and CDR2 SYDVKM come from the germline V gene. V was pared by 3 bases and J by 5 bases, with 13 bases between. CDR3 residues: CASSLDSLATGELFF. The DNA for the CDR3 is TGTGCCAGCAGTTTGGACAGCCTAGCAACCGGGGAGCTGTTTTTT.

The chain is built from TRBV12-3 or TRBV12-4 and TRBJ2-2, with 7 positions matching TRBD2. The CDR3 spans 14 residues. V shed 2 bases and J 8 bases; nucleotides not matched to a gene: 5. The CDR3 reads CASSLRLAGGELFF. CDR3 in DNA: TGTGCCAGCAGTTTACGACTAGCTGGTGGGGAGCTGTTTTTT.

The sample holds many counts of this clonotype. The chain uses TRBV7-3 and TRBJ2-2; no reliable D call. The CDR3 runs 13 residues. Germline lookup yields CDR1 SGHTA and CDR2 FQGTGA. V was trimmed by 1 base and J by 7 bases, leaving 7 bases between them. CDR3 in DNA: TGTGCCAGCAGCTTAAATCCGTACGGGGAGCTGTTTTTT. Translating gives CASSLNPYGELFF. The whole variable domain, remainder taken from reference TRBV7-3 and TRBJ2-2, is GAGVSQTPSNKVTEKGKYVELRCDPISGHTALYWYRQSLGQGPEFLIYFQGTGAADDSGLPNDRFFAVRPEGSVSTLKIQRTERGDSAVYLCASSLNPYGELFFGEGSRLTVL.

This clonotype came up many times. The chain couples TRBV2 to TRBJ2-6, with D tentatively TRBD1 (7 bases). Trimming removed 1 base at V and 0 bases at J, with 13 bases between. Germline assignment: CDR1 SNHLY and CDR2 FYNNEI. The CDR3 is 18 residues long. The CDR3 protein is CASSEETGTLSGANVLTF. The CDR3 DNA reads as TGTGCCAGCAGTGAAGAGACAGGGACTCTCTCTGGGGCCAACGTCCTGACTTTC.

This clonotype was counted a single time. The chain joins TRBV7-2 to TRBJ1-2, with 9 positions matching TRBD1. The CDR3 extends over 13 amino acids. V trimming: 5 bases; J trimming: 5 bases; junction bases outside the gene matches: 3. CDR1 is SGHTA and CDR2 is FQGNSA in the germline V gene. The CDR3 DNA is TGTGCCAGCAGCATCGACAGGGGGTATGGCTACACCTTC. Encoded protein: CASSIDRGYGYTF.

Written as DNA, the CDR3 is TGTGCCAGCAGCTTAGAGGGACAGGGACGGGAGACCCAGTACTTC. Amino acids: CASSLEGQGRETQYF. The chain recombines TRBV11-2 with TRBJ2-5, with 9 positions matching TRBD1. Germline V lookup: CDR1 SGHAT, CDR2 FQNNGV. This CDR3 contains 15 residues. V lost 0 bases and J lost 5; bases outside the gene matches: 4. Supplemented by reference TRBV11-2 and TRBJ2-5, the full variable domain reads EAGVAQSPRYKIIEKRQSVAFWCNPISGHATLYWYQQILGQGPKLLIQFQNNGVVDDSQLPKDRFSAERLKGVDSTLKIQPAKLEDSAVYLCASSLEGQGRETQYFGPGTRLLVL.

This clonotype came up many times. The CDR3 ends on some other residue instead of the conserved phenylalanine or tryptophan, so this is likely a read error. The DNA is omitted, as the CDR3 cannot be located on it reliably, and the CDR3 follows TCRdb's listing. This sequence joins TRBV7-2 and TRBJ2-5; whether TRBD2, the table's D call, matches the DNA was not checked. The germline CDR1 and CDR2 sequences are SGHTA and FQGNSA. Both ends counted, the CDR3 spans 12 residues. The CDR3 is CASSLRGRAIVL.

This clonotype was seen repeatedly, ten times or more. The chain is built from TRBV28 and TRBJ2-5; tentative D call: TRBD1 (6 bases). There are 13 residues in the CDR3. V was shortened by 5 bases and J by 2 bases, with 9 bases between the two germline ends. Germline V lookup: CDR1 MDHEN, CDR2 SYDVKM. CDR3 protein: CASSPGQQETQYF. The CDR3 DNA follows: TGTGCCAGCAGTCCTGGACAGCAAGAGACCCAGTACTTC.

This clonotype was recorded many times. The V gene is TRBV7-2, the J gene TRBJ1-2; possibly TRBD1 for D (5 bases). Per the germline V gene, CDR1 is SGHTA and CDR2 is FQGNSA. Trimming cost V 2 bases and J 3 bases, with 10 bases left between them. CDR3 length: 14 residues. CDR3 sequence (DNA): TGTGCCAGCAGCTTAAGGGCAGGGTACTATGGCTACACCTTC. It encodes CASSLRAGYYGYTF.

At least ten counts were recorded for this clonotype. The chain couples TRBV27 to TRBJ1-2; D not resolved. The V gene's germline CDR1 is MNHEY and CDR2 SMNVEV (reference sequence). The length of the CDR3 is 12 residues. Deletions cut 4 bases from V and 4 bases from J, with 7 bases between. CDR3 sequence reads: CASSSPSYGYTF. In nucleotides, the CDR3 is TGTGCCAGCAGTTCTCCTTCCTATGGCTACACCTTC.

This chain connects TRBV19 to TRBJ1-5; D is perhaps TRBD1 (5 bases). Deletions cut 5 bases from V and 6 bases from J, with 20 bases between. This CDR3 has 16 residues. CDR1 and CDR2 (germline): LNHDA, SQIVND (reference sequence). For the CDR3, the DNA is TGTGCCAGTAGTGCCCCGGCGGGGGTTGGCGTTCAGCCCCAGCATTTT. It specifies CASSAPAGVGVQPQHF.

This clonotype was detected many times. This rearrangement joins TRBV28 to TRBJ2-7; 7 bases line up with TRBD2. The CDR3 sequence is 14 residues long. Germline trimming cut 1 base from V and 6 bases from J; bases unmatched to any gene: 6. Germline CDR1 is MDHEN and CDR2 is SYDVKM. The CDR3: CASSLFGGSVEQYF. DNA for the CDR3: TGTGCCAGCAGTTTATTCGGGGGGTCTGTCGAGCAGTACTTC. The whole variable domain, remainder taken from reference TRBV28 and TRBJ2-7, is DVKVTQSSRYLVKRTGEKVFLECVQDMDHENMFWYRQDPGLGLRLIYFSYDVKMKEKGDIPEGYSVSREKKERFSLILESASTNQTSMYLCASSLFGGSVEQYFGPGTRLTVT.

The chain links TRBV19 to TRBJ1-1; D is uncertain. The length of the CDR3 is 15 residues. Germline CDR1 is LNHDA and CDR2 is SQIVND (reference sequence). The V and J ends lost 6 bases and 1 base respectively, with 15 bases between them. The CDR3 is CASRLMVAANTEAFF. The CDR3, as DNA: TGTGCCAGTAGACTGATGGTAGCCGCGAACACTGAAGCTTTCTTT.

This clonotype was observed many times. The chain joins TRBV12-3 or TRBV12-4 to TRBJ1-2; the D gene is possibly TRBD1 (5 bases). This CDR3 has 13 residues. The V and J ends lost 8 bases and 1 base respectively, with 11 bases between them. CDR3 coding DNA: TGTGCCAGCCAGGAGGGGTATAACTATGGCTACACCTTC. It specifies CASQEGYNYGYTF.

In this sample, this clonotype turned up many times. This chain links TRBV28 with TRBJ1-2, with D uncertain. The CDR3 loop spans 15 amino acids. V was shortened by 0 bases and J by 4 bases, with 12 bases between the two germline ends. The germline V gene encodes CDR1 MDHEN and CDR2 SYDVKM. Here the CDR3 DNA reads TGTGCCAGCAGTTTATGGGCGGAGGGCCCCTATGGCTACACCTTC. This translates into CASSLWAEGPYGYTF.